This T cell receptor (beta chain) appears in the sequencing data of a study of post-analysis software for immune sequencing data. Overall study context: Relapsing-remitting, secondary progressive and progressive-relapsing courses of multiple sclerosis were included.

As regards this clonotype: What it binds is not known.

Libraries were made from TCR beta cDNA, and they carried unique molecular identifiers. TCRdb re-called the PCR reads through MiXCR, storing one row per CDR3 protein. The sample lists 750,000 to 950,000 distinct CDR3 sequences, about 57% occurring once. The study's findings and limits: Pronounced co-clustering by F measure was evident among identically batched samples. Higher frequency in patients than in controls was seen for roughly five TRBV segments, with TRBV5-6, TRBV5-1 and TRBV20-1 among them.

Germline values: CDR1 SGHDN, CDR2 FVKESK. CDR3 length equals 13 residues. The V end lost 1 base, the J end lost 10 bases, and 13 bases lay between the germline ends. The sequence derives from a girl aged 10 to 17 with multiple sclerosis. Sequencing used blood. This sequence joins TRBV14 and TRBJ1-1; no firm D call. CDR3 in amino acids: CASSQVRVSGAFF. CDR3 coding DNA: TGTGCCAGCAGCCAAGTCAGAGTCTCTGGAGCTTTCTTT.